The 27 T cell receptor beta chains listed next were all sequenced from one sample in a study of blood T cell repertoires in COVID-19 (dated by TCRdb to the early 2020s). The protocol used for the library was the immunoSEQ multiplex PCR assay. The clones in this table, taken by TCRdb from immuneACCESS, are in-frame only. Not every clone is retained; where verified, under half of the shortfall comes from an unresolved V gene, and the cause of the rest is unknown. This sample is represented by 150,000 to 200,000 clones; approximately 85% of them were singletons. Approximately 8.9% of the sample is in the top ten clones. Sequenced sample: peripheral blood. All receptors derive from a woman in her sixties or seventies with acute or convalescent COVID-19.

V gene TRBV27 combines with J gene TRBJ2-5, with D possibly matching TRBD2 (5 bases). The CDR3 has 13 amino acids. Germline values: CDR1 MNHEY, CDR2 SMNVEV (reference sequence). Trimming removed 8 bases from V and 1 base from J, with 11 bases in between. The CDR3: CASWTRVQETQYF. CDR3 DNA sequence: TGTGCCAGCTGGACGAGGGTCCAAGAGACCCAGTACTTC.

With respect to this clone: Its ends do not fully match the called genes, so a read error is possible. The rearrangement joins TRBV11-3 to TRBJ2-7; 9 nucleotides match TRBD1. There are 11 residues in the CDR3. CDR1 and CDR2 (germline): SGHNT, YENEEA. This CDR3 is CASSFWDREHF. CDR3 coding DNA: TGTGCCAGCAGCTTTTGGGACAGGGAACACTTC.

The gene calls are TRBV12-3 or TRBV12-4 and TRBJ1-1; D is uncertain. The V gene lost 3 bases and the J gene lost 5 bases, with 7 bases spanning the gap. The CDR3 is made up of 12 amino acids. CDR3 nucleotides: TGTGCCAGCAGTTTTGGGCCTACTGAAGCTTTCTTT. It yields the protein CASSFGPTEAFF.

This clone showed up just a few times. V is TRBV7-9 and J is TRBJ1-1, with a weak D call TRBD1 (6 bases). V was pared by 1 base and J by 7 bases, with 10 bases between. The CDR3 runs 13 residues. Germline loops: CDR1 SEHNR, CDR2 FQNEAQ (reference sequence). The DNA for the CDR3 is TGTGCCAGCAGCTTAGAAGGGGGATATGAAGCTTTCTTT. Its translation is CASSLEGGYEAFF. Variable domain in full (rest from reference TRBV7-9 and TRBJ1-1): DTGVSQNPRHKITKRGQNVTFRCDPISEHNRLYWYRQTLGQGPEFLTYFQNEAQLEKSRLLSDRFSAERPKGSFSTLEIQRTEQGDSAMYLCASSLEGGYEAFFGQGTRLTVV.

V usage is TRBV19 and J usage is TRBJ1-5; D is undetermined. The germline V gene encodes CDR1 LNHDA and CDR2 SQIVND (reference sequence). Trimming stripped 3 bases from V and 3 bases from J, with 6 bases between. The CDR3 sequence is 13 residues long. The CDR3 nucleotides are TGTGCCAGTAGTATTGGGCCCAATCAGCCCCAGCATTTT. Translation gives CASSIGPNQPQHF.

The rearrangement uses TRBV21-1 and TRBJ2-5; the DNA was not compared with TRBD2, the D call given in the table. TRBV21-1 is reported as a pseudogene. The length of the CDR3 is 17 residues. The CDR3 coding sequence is TGTGCCAGCAGCAAAGGGACGGGACTAGCGTTGCCAGAGACCCAGTACTTC. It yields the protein CASSKGTGLALPETQYF.

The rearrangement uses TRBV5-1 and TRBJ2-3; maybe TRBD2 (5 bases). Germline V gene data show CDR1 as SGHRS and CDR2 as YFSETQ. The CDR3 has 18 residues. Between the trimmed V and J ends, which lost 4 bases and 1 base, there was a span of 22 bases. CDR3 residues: CASSQEASRPRGTDTQYF. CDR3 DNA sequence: TGCGCCAGCAGCCAGGAGGCTAGCAGACCCCGGGGCACAGATACGCAGTATTTT.

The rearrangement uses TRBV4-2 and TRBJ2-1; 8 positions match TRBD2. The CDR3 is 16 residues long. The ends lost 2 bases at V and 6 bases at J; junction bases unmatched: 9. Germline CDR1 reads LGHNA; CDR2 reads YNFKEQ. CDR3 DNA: TGTGCCAGCAGCCAACCCCGGGGGGGTCTAAGCAATGAGCAGTTCTTC. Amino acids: CASSQPRGGLSNEQFF.

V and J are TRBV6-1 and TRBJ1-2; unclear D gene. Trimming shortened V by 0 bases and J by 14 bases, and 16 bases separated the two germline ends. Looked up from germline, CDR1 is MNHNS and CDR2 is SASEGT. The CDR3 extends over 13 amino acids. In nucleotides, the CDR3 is TGTGCCAGCAGTGAAGCCGGAAGGGAGGCCGAAACCTTC. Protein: CASSEAGREAETF.

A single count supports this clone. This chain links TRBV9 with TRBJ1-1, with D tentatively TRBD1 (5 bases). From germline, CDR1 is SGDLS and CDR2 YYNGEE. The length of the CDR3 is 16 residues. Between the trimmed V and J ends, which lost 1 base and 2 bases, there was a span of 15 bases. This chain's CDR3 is CASSVSLDSLNTEAFF. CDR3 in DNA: TGTGCCAGCAGCGTAAGCCTCGACAGCCTAAACACTGAAGCTTTCTTT.

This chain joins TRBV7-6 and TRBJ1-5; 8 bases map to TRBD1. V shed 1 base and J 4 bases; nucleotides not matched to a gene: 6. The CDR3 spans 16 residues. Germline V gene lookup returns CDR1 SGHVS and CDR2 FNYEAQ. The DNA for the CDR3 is TGTGCCAGCAGCTTAGAGGGGCAGGGGGCTAATCAGCCCCAGCATTTT. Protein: CASSLEGQGANQPQHF.

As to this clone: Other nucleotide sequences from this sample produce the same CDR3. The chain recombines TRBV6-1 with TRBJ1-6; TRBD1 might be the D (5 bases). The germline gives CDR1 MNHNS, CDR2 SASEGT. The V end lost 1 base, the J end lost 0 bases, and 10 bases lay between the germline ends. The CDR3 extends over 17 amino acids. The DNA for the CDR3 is TGTGCCAGCAGTGAAGTCGGGGGGAGCTCCTATAATTCACCCCTCCACTTT. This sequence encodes CASSEVGGSSYNSPLHF.

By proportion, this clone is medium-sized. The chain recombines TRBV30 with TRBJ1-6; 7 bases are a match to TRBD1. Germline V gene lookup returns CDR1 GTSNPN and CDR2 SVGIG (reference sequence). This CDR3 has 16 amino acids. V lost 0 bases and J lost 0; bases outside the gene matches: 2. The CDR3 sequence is CAWSVQGSSYNSPLHF. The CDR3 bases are TGTGCCTGGAGTGTACAGGGGAGCTCCTATAATTCACCCCTCCACTTT.

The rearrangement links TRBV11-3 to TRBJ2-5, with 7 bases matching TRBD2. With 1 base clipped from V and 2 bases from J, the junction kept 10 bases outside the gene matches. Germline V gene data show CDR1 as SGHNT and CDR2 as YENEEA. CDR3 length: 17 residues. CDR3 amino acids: CASSLGRSSGVQETQYF. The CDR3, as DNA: TGTGCCAGCAGCTTAGGGCGGTCGAGCGGGGTACAAGAGACCCAGTACTTC.

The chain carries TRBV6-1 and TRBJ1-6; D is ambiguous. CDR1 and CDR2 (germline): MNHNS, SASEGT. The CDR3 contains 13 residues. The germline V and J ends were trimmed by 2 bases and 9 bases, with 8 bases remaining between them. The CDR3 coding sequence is TGTGCCAGCAGTGAAAGCCGGGGTTCACCCCTCCACTTT. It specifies CASSESRGSPLHF.

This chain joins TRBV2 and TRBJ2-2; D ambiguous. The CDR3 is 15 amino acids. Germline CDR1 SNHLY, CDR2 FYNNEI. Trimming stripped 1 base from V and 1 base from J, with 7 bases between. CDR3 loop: CASSEVLLNTGELFF. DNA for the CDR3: TGTGCCAGCAGTGAAGTTCTGTTGAACACCGGGGAGCTGTTTTTT. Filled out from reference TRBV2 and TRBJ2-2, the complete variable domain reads EPEVTQTPSHQVTQMGQEVILRCVPISNHLYFYWYRQILGQKVEFLVSFYNNEISEKSEIFDDQFSVERPDGSNFTLKIRSTKLEDSAMYFCASSEVLLNTGELFFGEGSRLTVL.

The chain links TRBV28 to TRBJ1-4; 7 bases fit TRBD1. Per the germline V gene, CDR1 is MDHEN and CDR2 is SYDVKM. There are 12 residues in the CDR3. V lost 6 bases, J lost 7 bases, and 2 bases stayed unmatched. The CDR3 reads CASRTGLEKLFF. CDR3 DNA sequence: TGTGCCAGCAGGACAGGGCTTGAAAAACTGTTTTTT.

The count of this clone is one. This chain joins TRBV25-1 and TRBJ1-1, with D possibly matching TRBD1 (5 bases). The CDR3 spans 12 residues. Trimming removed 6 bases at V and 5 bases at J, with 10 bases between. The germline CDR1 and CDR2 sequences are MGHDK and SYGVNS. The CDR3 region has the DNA TGTGCCAGCAGACCCGGGGGGACTGAAGCTTTCTTT. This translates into CASRPGGTEAFF.

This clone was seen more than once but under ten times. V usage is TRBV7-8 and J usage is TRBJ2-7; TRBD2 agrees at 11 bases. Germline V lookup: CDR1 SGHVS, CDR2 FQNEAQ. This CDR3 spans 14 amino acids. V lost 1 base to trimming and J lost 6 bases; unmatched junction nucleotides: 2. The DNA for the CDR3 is TGTGCCAGCAGCTTAGGGACTAGCGGGCGCGAGCAGTACTTC. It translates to CASSLGTSGREQYF. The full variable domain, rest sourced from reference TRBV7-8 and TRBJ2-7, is GAGVSQSPRYKVAKRGQDVALRCDPISGHVSLFWYQQALGQGPEFLTYFQNEAQLDKSGLPSDRFFAERPEGSVSTLKIQRTQQEDSAVYLCASSLGTSGREQYFGPGTRLTVT.

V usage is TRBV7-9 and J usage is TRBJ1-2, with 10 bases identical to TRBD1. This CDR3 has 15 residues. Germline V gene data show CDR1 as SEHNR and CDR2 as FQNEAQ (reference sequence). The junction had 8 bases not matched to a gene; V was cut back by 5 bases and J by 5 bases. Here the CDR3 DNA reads TGTGCCAGCAGCCCGTTGACAGGGGGCAGTTATGGCTACACCTTC. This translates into CASSPLTGGSYGYTF.

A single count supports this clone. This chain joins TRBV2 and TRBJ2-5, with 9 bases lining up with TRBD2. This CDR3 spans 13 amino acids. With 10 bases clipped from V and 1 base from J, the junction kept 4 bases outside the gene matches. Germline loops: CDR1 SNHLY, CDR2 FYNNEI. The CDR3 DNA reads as TGTGCCACGACTAGCGGCCTCCAAGAGACCCAGTACTTC. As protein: CATTSGLQETQYF.

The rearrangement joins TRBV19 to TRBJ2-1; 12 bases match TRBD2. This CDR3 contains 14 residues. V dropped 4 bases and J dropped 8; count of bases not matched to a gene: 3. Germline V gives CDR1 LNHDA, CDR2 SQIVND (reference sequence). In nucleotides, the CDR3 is TGTGCCAGTAGTACTAGCGGGAGGGCAGATGAGCAGTTCTTC. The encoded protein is CASSTSGRADEQFF. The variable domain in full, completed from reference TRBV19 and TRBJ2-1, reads DGGITQSPKYLFRKEGQNVTLSCEQNLNHDAMYWYRQDPGQGLRLIYYSQIVNDFQKGDIAEGYSVSREKKESFPLTVTSAQKNPTAFYLCASSTSGRADEQFFGPGTRLTVL.

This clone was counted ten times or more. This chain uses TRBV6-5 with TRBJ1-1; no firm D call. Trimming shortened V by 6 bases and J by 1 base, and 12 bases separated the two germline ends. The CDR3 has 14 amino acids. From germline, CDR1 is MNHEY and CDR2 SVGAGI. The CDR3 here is CASRPTKPNTEAFF. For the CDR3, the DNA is TGTGCCAGCAGACCCACAAAACCGAACACTGAAGCTTTCTTT.

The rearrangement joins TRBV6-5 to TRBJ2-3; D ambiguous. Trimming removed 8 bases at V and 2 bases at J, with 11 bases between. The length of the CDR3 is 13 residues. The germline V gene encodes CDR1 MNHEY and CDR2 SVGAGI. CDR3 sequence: CASVVQPTDTQYF. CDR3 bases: TGTGCCAGCGTTGTACAGCCCACAGATACGCAGTATTTT.

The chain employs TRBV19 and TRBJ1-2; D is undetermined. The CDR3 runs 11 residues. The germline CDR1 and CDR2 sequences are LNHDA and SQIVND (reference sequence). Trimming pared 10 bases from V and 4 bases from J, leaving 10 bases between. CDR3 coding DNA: TGTGCCACCCGGGAGCGCTATGGCTACACCTTC. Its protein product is CATRERYGYTF.

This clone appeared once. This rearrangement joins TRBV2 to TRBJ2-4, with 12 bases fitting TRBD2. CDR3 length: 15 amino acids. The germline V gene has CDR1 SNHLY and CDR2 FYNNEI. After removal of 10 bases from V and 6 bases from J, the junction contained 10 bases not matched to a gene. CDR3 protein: CAILAGGLGPNIQYF. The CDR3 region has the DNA TGTGCCATCCTAGCGGGAGGGCTCGGACCAAACATTCAGTACTTC.

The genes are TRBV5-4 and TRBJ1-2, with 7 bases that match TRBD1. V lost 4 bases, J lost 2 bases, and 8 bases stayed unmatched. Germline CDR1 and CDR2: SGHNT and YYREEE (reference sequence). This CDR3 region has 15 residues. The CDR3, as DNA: TGTGCCAGCAGCGTACCGGGACAGAAGAACTATGGCTACACCTTC. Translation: CASSVPGQKNYGYTF. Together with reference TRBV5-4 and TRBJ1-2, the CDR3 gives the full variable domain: ETGVTQSPTHLIKTRGQQVTLRCSSQSGHNTVSWYQQALGQGPQFIFQYYREEENGRGNFPPRFSGLQFPNYSSELNVNALELDDSALYLCASSVPGQKNYGYTFGSGTRLTVV.